This T cell receptor beta chain was sequenced during a study of T cell repertoires in cytomegalovirus infection. For the study at large: In public TCR beta signatures, there were indications of both CMV infection and matching HLA type. Study-wide results and caveats: HLA-C-restricted CMV clonotypes gave the most frequent clonotype in two of eight donors.

Trimming took off 4 bases at V and 5 bases at J, with 14 bases between the two ends. Germline CDR1 and CDR2: LGHNA and YNFKEQ. This CDR3 is built from 14 residues. Details on this clonotype: Antigen specificity is unknown.

TCRdb re-derived calls from the reads in MiXCR, one entry per CDR3 protein. Of around 740,000 distinct CDR3 sequences listed, 35% to 45% are singletons. V and J are TRBV4-2 and TRBJ1-1, with TRBD1 as a possible D gene (6 bases). Material: PBMCs. The source is a human donor in good health (CMV status not recorded). Some clones in this sample may be carry-over from other donors' samples. Here the CDR3 reads CASSPGVRGTEAFF. CDR3 DNA sequence: TGTGCCAGCAGCCCAGGGGTCAGAGGGACTGAAGCTTTCTTT.